This paragraph reports one T cell receptor beta chain. The target antigen is unknown. This sample is drawn from a study of cytomegalovirus exposure and HLA in healthy donors. Looked up from germline, CDR1 is SEHNR and CDR2 is FQNEAQ (reference sequence). This CDR3 spans 16 amino acids. Trimming took 5 bases from V and 6 from J; bases not matched to a gene: 13. PCR used 60 Vbeta primers and 13 Jbeta primers. TCRdb's copy holds only in-frame clones and misses some; the assay was immunoSEQ multiplex PCR. The sample lists 150,000 to 160,000 clones, roughly 74% occurring once. Whole-study results and caveats: In vitro experiments confirmed that a few CMV-associated chains were specific for CMV antigens. An analysis was carried out later, and it reportedly showed fewer N-insertions in an Asian-associated ancestry cluster than the approximately 700-donor mean.

Input material: PBMCs. The chain combines TRBV7-9 with TRBJ2-4, with TRBD1 identical over 7 bases. The sequence was collected from a man between 18 and 35 years old in good health and CMV-seronegative. This CDR3 reads CASSPFRTGSINIQYF. CDR3 DNA: TGTGCCAGCAGCCCTTTCCGGACAGGCTCTATAAACATTCAGTACTTC.